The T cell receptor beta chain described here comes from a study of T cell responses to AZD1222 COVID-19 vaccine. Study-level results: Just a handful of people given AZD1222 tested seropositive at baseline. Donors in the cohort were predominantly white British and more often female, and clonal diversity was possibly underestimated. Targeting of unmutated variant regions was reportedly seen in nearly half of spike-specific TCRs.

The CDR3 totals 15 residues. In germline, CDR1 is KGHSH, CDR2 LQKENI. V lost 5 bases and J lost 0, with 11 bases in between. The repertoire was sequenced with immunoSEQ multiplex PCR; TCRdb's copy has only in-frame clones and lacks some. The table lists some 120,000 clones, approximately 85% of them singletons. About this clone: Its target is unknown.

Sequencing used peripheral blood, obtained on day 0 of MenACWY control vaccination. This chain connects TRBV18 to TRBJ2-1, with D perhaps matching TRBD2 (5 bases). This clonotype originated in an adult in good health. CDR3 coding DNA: TGTGCCAGCTCAGGACTCCAGAGCTCCTACAATGAGCAGTTCTTC. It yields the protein CASSGLQSSYNEQFF.